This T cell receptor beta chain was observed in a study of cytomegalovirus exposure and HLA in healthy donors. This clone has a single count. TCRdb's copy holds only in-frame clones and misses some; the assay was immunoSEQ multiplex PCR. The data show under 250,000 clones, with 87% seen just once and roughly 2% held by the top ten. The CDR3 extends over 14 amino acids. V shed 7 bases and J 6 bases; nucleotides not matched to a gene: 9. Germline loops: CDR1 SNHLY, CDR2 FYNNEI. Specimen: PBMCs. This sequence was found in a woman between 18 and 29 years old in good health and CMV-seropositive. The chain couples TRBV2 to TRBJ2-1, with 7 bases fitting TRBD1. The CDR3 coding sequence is TGTGCCAGCACCTGGAGACAGGGCTCCAATGAGCAGTTCTTC. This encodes CASTWRQGSNEQFF.